The TCR beta chain described here comes from a study of blood T cell repertoires in COVID-19. Study-wide context: Material from acute and convalescent COVID-19 was sourced from the United States, Italy and Spain. PBMCs, B-cell-depleted T cells, or T cells were the source of the cDNA or gDNA that made up the material.

As handled by the study authors: Cell counts per sample came from amplifying reference gene primers. This table comes from immunoSEQ multiplex PCR, and its TCRdb copy is limited to in-frame clones, with some not included. V, J and clone size derive from that table, while D and trimming were established from the DNA sequence. The data contain 200,000 to 250,000 clones, 70% to 90% of them singletons. The CDR3 extends over 15 amino acids. V lost 0 bases and J lost 7, with 15 bases in between. Germline CDR1 is LNHDA and CDR2 is SQIVND (reference sequence). This sequence was found in a man younger than 30 with active or convalescent COVID-19. The rearrangement uses TRBV19 and TRBJ1-2; tentative D call: TRBD1 (5 bases). Sequencing was done on a sample of peripheral blood. The CDR3 region is CASSIDPTGTGGYTF. The CDR3, as DNA: TGTGCCAGTAGTATAGATCCCACAGGCACTGGTGGCTACACCTTC.